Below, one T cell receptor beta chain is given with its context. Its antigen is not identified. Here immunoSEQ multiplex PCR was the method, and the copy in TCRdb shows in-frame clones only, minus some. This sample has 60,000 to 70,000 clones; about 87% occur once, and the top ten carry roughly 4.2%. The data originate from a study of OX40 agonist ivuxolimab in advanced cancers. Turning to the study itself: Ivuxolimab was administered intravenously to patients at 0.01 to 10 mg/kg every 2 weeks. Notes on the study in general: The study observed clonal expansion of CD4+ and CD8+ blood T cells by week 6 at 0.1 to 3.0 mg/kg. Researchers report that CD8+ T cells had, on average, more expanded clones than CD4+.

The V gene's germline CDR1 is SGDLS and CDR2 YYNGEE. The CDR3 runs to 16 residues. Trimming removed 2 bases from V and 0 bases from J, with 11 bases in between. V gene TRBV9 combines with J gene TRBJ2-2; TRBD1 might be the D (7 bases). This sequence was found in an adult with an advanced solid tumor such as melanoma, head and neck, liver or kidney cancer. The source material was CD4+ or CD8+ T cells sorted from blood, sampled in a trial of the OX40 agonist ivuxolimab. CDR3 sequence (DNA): TGTGCCAGCAGCGTGGAGGGGGCTGCGAACACCGGGGAGCTGTTTTTT. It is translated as CASSVEGAANTGELFF.